Below are 10 T cell receptor beta chains sequenced from a single sample in a study of vaccination and CD4 T cells after COVID-19. The treatment here: roughly 11-day PBMC culture with coronavirus spike peptide pools or control peptides (ViraFEST assay). For these TCRs, the target antigens are not known. Sequencing of cultured CD4+ T cell DNA used the Oncomine TCR Beta short-read assay. TCRdb ran MiXCR on the PCR reads and lists one entry per CDR3 protein. The repertoire consists of about 17,000 distinct CDR3 sequences, with almost 60% occurring once and the leading ten covering more than 9%. The sequenced sample was CD4+ T cells from blood, cultured in vitro. The origin of the receptors is a human donor who had recovered from COVID-19.

CDR3 residues: CASSPTTANYGYTF. The CDR3, as DNA: TGTGCCAGCAGCCCGACGACAGCTAACTATGGCTACACCTTC. J is TRBJ1-2 and V is TRBV12-3 or TRBV12-4; perhaps TRBD1 as D (5 bases). Between the trimmed V and J ends, which lost 6 bases and 0 bases, there was a span of 11 bases. The CDR3 runs to 14 residues.

The rearrangement uses TRBV7-9 and TRBJ1-5; D unclear. The length of the CDR3 is 13 residues. Germline CDR1 and CDR2: SEHNR and FQNEAQ (reference sequence). With 1 base removed from V and 6 bases from J, the gap between germline ends came to 7 bases. CDR3 residues: CASSLEVGQPQHF. The CDR3 nucleotides read TGTGCCAGCAGCTTAGAGGTGGGTCAGCCCCAGCATTTT.

The chain employs TRBV6-1 and TRBJ2-5, with D perhaps matching TRBD1 (6 bases). V was clipped by 6 bases and J by 2 bases, with 13 bases between them. The CDR3 loop spans 14 amino acids. Germline CDR1 and CDR2: MNHNS and SASEGT. CDR3 sequence (DNA): TGTGCCAGCAGCCGGAGGACAGTTCAAGAGACCCAGTACTTC. This translates into CASSRRTVQETQYF.

This chain's CDR3 is CASSLSENSYEQYF. The CDR3 DNA reads as TGTGCCAGCAGCTTAAGCGAAAACTCCTACGAGCAGTACTTC. The chain carries TRBV7-3 and TRBJ2-7, with D uncertain. The CDR3 loop spans 14 amino acids. Germline assignment: CDR1 SGHTA and CDR2 FQGTGA. V was shortened by 1 base and J by 0 bases, with 7 bases between the two germline ends.

In this sample, this clonotype turned up a few times. The chain couples TRBV27 to TRBJ1-2, with 9 nucleotides matching TRBD1. The CDR3 has 15 residues. The germline CDR1 and CDR2 sequences are MNHEY and SMNVEV (reference sequence). With 4 bases clipped from V and 4 bases from J, the junction kept 7 bases outside the gene matches. CDR3 nucleotides: TGTGCCAGCAGTTCCCCAATGACAGGGGGCTATGGCTACACCTTC. This encodes CASSSPMTGGYGYTF.

Relative to its sample, this clonotype is medium-sized (0.01 to 0.1%). V gene TRBV6-4 combines with J gene TRBJ1-5, with a tentative D call TRBD1 (5 bases). There are 15 residues in the CDR3. Deletions cut 7 bases from V and 0 bases from J, with 13 bases between. In germline, CDR1 is MRHNA, CDR2 SNTAGT. The CDR3 is CASIGEVYSNQPQHF. CDR3 sequence (DNA): TGTGCCAGCATAGGGGAGGTTTATAGCAATCAGCCCCAGCATTTT.

The table lists this clonotype with a count of one. The chain joins TRBV6-2 or TRBV6-3 to TRBJ2-2, with 7 nucleotides matching TRBD1. With V trimmed by 5 bases and J by 4 bases, 13 bases remained unmatched. Germline CDR1 and CDR2: MNHEY and SVGEGT. The CDR3 spans 17 residues. The CDR3 protein is CASSHRGMTASTGELFF. CDR3 in DNA: TGTGCCAGCAGTCACAGGGGCATGACAGCCTCCACCGGGGAGCTGTTTTTT.

This chain joins TRBV30 and TRBJ2-1; tentative D call: TRBD2 (5 bases). Germline V gene lookup returns CDR1 GTSNPN and CDR2 SVGIG (reference sequence). CDR3 length equals 17 residues. Between the trimmed V and J ends, which lost 0 bases and 4 bases, there was a span of 19 bases. The CDR3 DNA follows: TGTGCCTGGAGTGTGGGGTTCGGACTGCCAAGTTACAATGAGCAGTTCTTC. Protein sequence: CAWSVGFGLPSYNEQFF. Using reference TRBV30 and TRBJ2-1 for the parts outside the CDR3, the full variable domain is SQTIHQWPATLVQPVGSPLSLECTVEGTSNPNLYWYRQAAGRGLQLLFYSVGIGQISSEVPQNLSASRPQDRQFILSSKKLLLSDSGFYLCAWSVGFGLPSYNEQFFGPGTRLTVL.

The CDR3 loop reads CSARDLGSYTDTQYF. The CDR3 DNA follows: TGCAGTGCTAGAGATTTGGGTAGCTACACAGATACGCAGTATTTT. The rearrangement links TRBV20-1 to TRBJ2-3, with D unclear. Trimming shortened V by 0 bases and J by 2 bases, and 12 bases separated the two germline ends. The CDR3 length is 15 residues. CDR1 is DFQATT and CDR2 is SNEGSKA in the germline V gene (reference sequence).

Points on this clonotype: Compared with germline, one end of the junction differs, possibly owing to a read error. The V gene is TRBV7-7, the J gene TRBJ2-1, with 8 bases identical to TRBD2. Germline CDR1 reads SSHAT; CDR2 reads FNYEAQ (reference sequence). This CDR3 region has 15 residues. The CDR3 loop reads CASSLGPAGVDEQFF. The DNA of the CDR3 is TGTGCTAGCAGCTTGGGCCCAGCGGGGGTGGATGAGCAGTTCTTC.